A single TCR beta chain is shown here with its context. The V and J ends lost 4 bases and 5 bases respectively, with 12 bases between them. CDR3 length: 14 residues. From germline, CDR1 is SGHRS and CDR2 YFSETQ. The method was immunoSEQ multiplex PCR; TCRdb's version includes in-frame clones alone and lacks a portion of them. The sample includes over 110,000 clones, about 92% of them seen just once. The data belong to a study of T cell responses to AZD1222 COVID-19 vaccine. This clonotype was obtained from an adult who had recovered from COVID-19. The input for sequencing was peripheral blood, taken after recovery from COVID-19. The chain is built from TRBV5-1 and TRBJ1-4; the D gene is possibly TRBD1 (6 bases). DNA of the CDR3: TGCGCCAGCAGCGTACAGGGCCCCAATGAAAAACTGTTTTTT. Amino acid sequence: CASSVQGPNEKLFF.